The entry that follows covers one T cell receptor beta chain sequence. This sample stems from a study of T cell changes during pregnancy in multiple sclerosis. Germline-derived CDR1 and CDR2 are SGHRS and YFSETQ. CDR3 length: 14 residues. V trimming: 4 bases; J trimming: 2 bases; junction bases outside the gene matches: 5. Clones were read by immunoSEQ multiplex PCR, and TCRdb kept only the in-frame ones, dropping some. The data hold 70,000 to 95,000 clones, with approximately 90% observed a single time. This sequence was found in a female donor with multiple sclerosis, enrolled in a pregnancy study. This chain links TRBV5-1 with TRBJ2-5; TRBD1 matches 7 bases. The sequencing here drew on peripheral blood, taken before pregnancy. CDR3 bases: TGCGCCAGCAGCAGGGACAGCGGACAAGAGACCCAGTACTTC. The encoded protein is CASSRDSGQETQYF. The full variable domain, completed using reference TRBV5-1 and TRBJ2-5, is KAGVTQTPRYLIKTRGQQVTLSCSPISGHRSVSWYQQTPGQGLQFLFEYFSETQRNKGNFPGRFSGRQFSNSRSEMNVSTLELGDSALYLCASSRDSGQETQYFGPGTRLLVL.